Sequencing of this T cell receptor beta chain was carried out in a study of blood T cell repertoires in COVID-19. Study-wide context: Whether acute or convalescent, the COVID-19 samples came from the United States, Italy and Spain. PBMCs, B-cell-depleted T cells, or T cells provided the cDNA or gDNA that made up the material.

V was clipped by 4 bases and J by 4 bases; unmatched bases: 7. Germline lookup yields CDR1 MNHEY and CDR2 SMNVEV (reference sequence). This CDR3 has 15 amino acids. TCRdb's copy holds only in-frame clones and misses some; the assay was immunoSEQ multiplex PCR. In the table there are more than 65,000 clones, approximately 82% of which are singletons. The rearrangement links TRBV27 to TRBJ2-3; 8 bases fit TRBD2. Sequencing was performed on peripheral blood. This TCR derives from a woman of 80 years or more with acute or convalescent COVID-19. CDR3 nucleotide sequence: TGTGCCAGCAGTTCTCCGGGGGGGCGATCAGATACGCAGTATTTT. This gives the protein CASSSPGGRSDTQYF.